This T cell receptor beta chain originates from a study of T cells in Graves' hyperthyroidism and ophthalmopathy. Amplification yielded TCR beta CDR3 regions, with RNA transcripts as the source. First-round RT-PCR of the TCR CDR3 relied on the HTBI primer set. MiXCR was run by TCRdb on the multiplex PCR reads, yielding one entry per CDR3 protein. The table shows 300,000 to 350,000 distinct CDR3 sequences, with about 18% occurring only once. The CDR3 contains 15 residues. Germline V gives CDR1 DFQATT, CDR2 SNEGSKA (reference sequence). The V and J ends lost 1 base and 2 bases respectively, with 14 bases between them. Disease duration under 2 months; hyperthyroidism patients were aged 18 to 65. This clonotype came up a few times.

The TCR originated in a woman aged 50 to 60 with Graves' hyperthyroidism. The sequenced sample was blood. V usage is TRBV20-1 and J usage is TRBJ1-2; D may be TRBD1 (5 bases). This CDR3 is CSARGESRENYGYTF. CDR3 nucleotides: TGCAGTGCTAGAGGAGAGAGCAGGGAGAACTATGGCTACACCTTC.